This T cell receptor (beta chain) was retrieved from a study of regulatory T cells in long-lasting Graves disease. This clonotype was detected many times. Researchers made TCR beta libraries by using iRepertoire HTBI primers and running Arm-PCR on CDR3 regions. Each CDR3 protein gets one entry after TCRdb re-called the multiplex PCR reads with MiXCR. The sample lists around 420,000 distinct CDR3 sequences, roughly 16% occurring once. The time point is: newly diagnosed GD, antithyroid drugs for less than 3 months. Preparation of the TCR library used RNA extracted from PBMCs. The patients were drawn from one endocrinology department in Xi'an, China. V lost 5 bases, J lost 4 bases, and 14 bases lay in between. The germline V gene encodes CDR1 DFQATT and CDR2 SNEGSKA (reference sequence). This CDR3 comprises 13 residues.

The starting material was peripheral blood mononuclear cells (PBMCs), obtained at new diagnosis, from a patient treated with antithyroid drugs. This clonotype was obtained from a female donor with Graves disease. The chain employs TRBV20-1 and TRBJ1-2; weak D call: TRBD1 (5 bases). The DNA for the CDR3 is TGCAGTGCTGAGGGGACTTTACCCTATGGCTACACCTTC. Amino acids: CSAEGTLPYGYTF.